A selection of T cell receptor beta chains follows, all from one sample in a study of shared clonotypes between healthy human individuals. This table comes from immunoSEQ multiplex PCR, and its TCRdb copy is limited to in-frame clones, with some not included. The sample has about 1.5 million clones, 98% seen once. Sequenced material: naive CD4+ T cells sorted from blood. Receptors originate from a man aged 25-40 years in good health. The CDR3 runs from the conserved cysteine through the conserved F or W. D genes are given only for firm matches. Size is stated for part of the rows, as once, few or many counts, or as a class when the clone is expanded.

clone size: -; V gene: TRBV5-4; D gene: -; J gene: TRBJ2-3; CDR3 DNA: TGTGCCAGCAGCCGAAAGGGGCCCAGCACAGATACGCAGTATTTT; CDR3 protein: CASSRKGPSTDTQYF
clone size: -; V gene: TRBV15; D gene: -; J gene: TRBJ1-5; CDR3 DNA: TGTGCCACCAGCAGAGTTGGCAGGGTGGCAAATCAGCCCCAGCATTTT; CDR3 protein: CATSRVGRVANQPQHF
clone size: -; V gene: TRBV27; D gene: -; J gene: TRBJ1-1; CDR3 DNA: TGTGCCAGCAGTTTCACGGGGGCCACTGAAGCTTTCTTT; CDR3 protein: CASSFTGATEAFF
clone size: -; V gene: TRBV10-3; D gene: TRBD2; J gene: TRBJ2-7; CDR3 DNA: TGTGCCATCAGGGGACTAGGGTTATCCTACGAGCAGTACTTC; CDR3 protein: CAIRGLGLSYEQYF
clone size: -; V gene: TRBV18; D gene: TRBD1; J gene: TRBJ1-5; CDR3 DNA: TGTGCCAGCTCACCAACAGGGGATCAGCCCCAGCATTTT; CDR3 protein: CASSPTGDQPQHF
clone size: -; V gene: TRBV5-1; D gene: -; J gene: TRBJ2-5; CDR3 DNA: TGCGCCAGCAGCCGTATTGGAAAAGAGACCCAGTACTTC; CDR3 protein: CASSRIGKETQYF
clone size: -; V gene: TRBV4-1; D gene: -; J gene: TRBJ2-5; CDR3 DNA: TGCGCCAGCAGCCAACCATCGGGATTAGAGACCCAGTACTTC; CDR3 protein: CASSQPSGLETQYF
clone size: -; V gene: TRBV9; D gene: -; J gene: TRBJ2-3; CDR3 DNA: TGTGCCAGCAGCGTAACGGGGGCCCCAGATACGCAGTATTTT; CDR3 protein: CASSVTGAPDTQYF
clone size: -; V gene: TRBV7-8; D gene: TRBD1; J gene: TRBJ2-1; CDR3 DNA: TGTGCCAGCAGCCACCCGGATAAGGGACAGGGAACCTACAATGAGCAGTTCTTC; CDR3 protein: CASSHPDKGQGTYNEQFF
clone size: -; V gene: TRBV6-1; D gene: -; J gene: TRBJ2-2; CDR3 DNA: TGTGCCAGCAGTGAAATAGGTGTTGCCGGGGAGCTGTTTTTT; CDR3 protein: CASSEIGVAGELFF
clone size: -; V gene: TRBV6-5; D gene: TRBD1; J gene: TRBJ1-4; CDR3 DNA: TGTGCCAGCAGTTACTCACAGGGGGCGCGTGAAGAAAAACTGTTTTTT; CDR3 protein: CASSYSQGAREEKLFF
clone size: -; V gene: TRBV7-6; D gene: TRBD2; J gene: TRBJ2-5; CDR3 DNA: TGTGCCAGCAGCTTAACTCGTACCTCGGGACTAGCGGGAGGAGAGACCCAGTACTTC; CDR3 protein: CASSLTRTSGLAGGETQYF
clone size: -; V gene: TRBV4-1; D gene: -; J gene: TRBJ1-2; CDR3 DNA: TGCGCCAGCAGCCAAGATTCTGCGGGCTACACCTTC; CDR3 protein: CASSQDSAGYTF
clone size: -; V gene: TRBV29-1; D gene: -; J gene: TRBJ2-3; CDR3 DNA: TGCAGCAACGGACACTCTAGCACAGATACGCAGTATTTT; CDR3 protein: CSNGHSSTDTQYF
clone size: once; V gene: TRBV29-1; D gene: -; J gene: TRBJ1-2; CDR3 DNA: TGCAGCGGGTCCATCGGGGTTAACTATGGCTACACCTTC; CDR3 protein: CSGSIGVNYGYTF